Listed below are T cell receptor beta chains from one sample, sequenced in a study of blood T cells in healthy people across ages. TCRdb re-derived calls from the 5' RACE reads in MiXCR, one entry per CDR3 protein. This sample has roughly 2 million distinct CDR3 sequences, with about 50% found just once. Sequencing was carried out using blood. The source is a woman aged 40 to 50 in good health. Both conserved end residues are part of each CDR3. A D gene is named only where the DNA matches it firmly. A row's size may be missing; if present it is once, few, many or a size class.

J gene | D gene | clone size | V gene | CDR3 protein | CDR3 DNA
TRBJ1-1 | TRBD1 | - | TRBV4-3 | CASSTQTGDTEAFF | TGCGCCAGCAGCACACAGACAGGGGACACTGAAGCTTTCTTT
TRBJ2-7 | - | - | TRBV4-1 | CASSQSQAPFYEQYF | TGCGCCAGCAGCCAGTCCCAGGCGCCCTTCTACGAGCAGTACTTC
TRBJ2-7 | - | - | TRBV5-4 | CASSFPSTPYEQYF | TGTGCCAGCAGCTTCCCTAGCACGCCCTACGAGCAGTACTTC
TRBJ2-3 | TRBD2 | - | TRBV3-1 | CASSQLPGLAGPDTQYF | TGTGCCAGCAGCCAACTACCGGGACTAGCGGGGCCAGATACGCAGTATTTT
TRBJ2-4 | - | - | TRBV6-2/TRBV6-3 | CASSYRRDGAKNIQYF | TGTGCCAGCAGTTACCGCCGGGACGGAGCCAAAAACATTCAGTACTTC
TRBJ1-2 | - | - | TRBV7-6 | CASSLVAANYCYTF | TGTGCCAGCAGCTTAGTGGCAGCCAACTATTGCTACACCTTC
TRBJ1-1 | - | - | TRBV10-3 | CAISENGRLNTEAFF | TGTGCCATCAGTGAGAACGGCCGTTTGAACACTGAAGCTTTCTTT
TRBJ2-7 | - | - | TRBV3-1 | CASSHKPGEQYF | TGTGCCAGCAGCCACAAACCGGGAGAGCAGTACTTC
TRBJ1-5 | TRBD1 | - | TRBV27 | CASSSGTGIVGNQPQHF | TGTGCCAGCAGTTCCGGGACAGGGATCGTGGGCAATCAGCCCCAGCATTTT
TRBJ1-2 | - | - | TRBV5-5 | CAGSPESGYYGYTF | TGTGCCGGCAGCCCGGAGTCGGGGTACTATGGCTACACCTTC
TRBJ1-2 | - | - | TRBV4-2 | CASSQDVANYGYTF | TGTGCCAGCAGCCAAGATGTGGCCAACTATGGCTACACCTTC
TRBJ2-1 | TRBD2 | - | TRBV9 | CASSVDGGAVNEQFF | TGTGCCAGCAGCGTAGACGGGGGGGCTGTAAATGAGCAGTTCTTC
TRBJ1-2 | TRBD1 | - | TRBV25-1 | CASRPTGGRRDGYTF | TGTGCCAGCAGGCCAACAGGGGGACGAAGAGATGGCTACACCTTC
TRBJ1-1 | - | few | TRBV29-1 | CSVDTEAFF | TGCAGCGTTGACACTGAAGCTTTCTTT
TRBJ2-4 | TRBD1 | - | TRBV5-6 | CASRGDRNIQYF | TGTGCCAGCAGGGGGGACAGAAACATTCAGTACTTC
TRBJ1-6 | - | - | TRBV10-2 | CASSVQNSPLHF | TGCGCCAGCAGTGTGCAGAATTCACCCCTCCACTTT